These T cell receptor beta chains were read from a single sample in a study of T cells in localized non-small cell lung cancer. Here immunoSEQ multiplex PCR was the method, and the copy in TCRdb shows in-frame clones only, minus some. This sample yields about 17,000 clones, of which around four fifths are seen a single time; roughly 34% belongs to the top ten. The sequencing used peripheral blood, collected before any cancer treatment. Source of these receptors: a male donor at least 60 years old with stage III lung adenocarcinoma. CDR3s include the opening cysteine and the closing phenylalanine or tryptophan. A D gene is named only where the DNA matches it firmly. Only part of the rows carry a size: once, few, many, or a class if the clone is expanded.

d_gene: TRBD2; j_gene: TRBJ2-4; v_gene: TRBV5-4; abundance: -; CDR3nt: TGTGCCAGCAGCTTCAGCGGGGGGTCCAAAAACATTCAGTACTTC; CDR3aa: CASSFSGGSKNIQYF
d_gene: TRBD1; j_gene: TRBJ2-3; v_gene: TRBV6-6; abundance: once; CDR3nt: TGTGCCAGCAGCCGCGCCGGACAGGGCACAGATACGCAGTATTTT; CDR3aa: CASSRAGQGTDTQYF
d_gene: -; j_gene: TRBJ2-3; v_gene: TRBV7-6; abundance: -; CDR3nt: TGTGCCAGCAGCTTAGACCCCCAAGGGGCAGATACGCAGTATTTT; CDR3aa: CASSLDPQGADTQYF
d_gene: -; j_gene: TRBJ1-2; v_gene: TRBV7-3; abundance: -; CDR3nt: TGTGCCAGCAGCGCCGGAACAACGGGGGGCTACACCTTC; CDR3aa: CASSAGTTGGYTF
d_gene: -; j_gene: TRBJ1-5; v_gene: TRBV5-6; abundance: -; CDR3nt: TGTGCCAGCAGCTTGGAATCCGGCAATCAGCCCCAGCATTTT; CDR3aa: CASSLESGNQPQHF
d_gene: TRBD2; j_gene: TRBJ2-3; v_gene: TRBV6-4; abundance: -; CDR3nt: TGTGCCAGCAGTGACGGCGGGGGGGCCACAGATACGCAGTATTTT; CDR3aa: CASSDGGGATDTQYF
d_gene: -; j_gene: TRBJ2-7; v_gene: TRBV11-2; abundance: -; CDR3nt: TGTGCCAGCAGCCCGAACCGTTACGAGCAGTACTTC; CDR3aa: CASSPNRYEQYF
d_gene: TRBD1; j_gene: TRBJ1-1; v_gene: TRBV29-1; abundance: -; CDR3nt: TGCAGCGTTCTTCCGACAGGGGGCCTAGCTGAAGCTTTCTTT; CDR3aa: CSVLPTGGLAEAFF
d_gene: TRBD2; j_gene: TRBJ2-2; v_gene: TRBV5-4; abundance: -; CDR3nt: TGTGCCAGCAGTCCCGGGACTAGGAACACCGGGGAGCTGTTTTTT; CDR3aa: CASSPGTRNTGELFF
d_gene: -; j_gene: TRBJ1-1; v_gene: TRBV6-5; abundance: -; CDR3nt: TGTGCCAGCATCAAGACACCATTGCTCAATGAAGCTTTCTTT; CDR3aa: CASIKTPLLNEAFF
d_gene: -; j_gene: TRBJ2-4; v_gene: TRBV5-1; abundance: few; CDR3nt: TGCGCCAGCAGGGCAGCGGGCGCAGCCAAAAACATTCAGTACTTC; CDR3aa: CASRAAGAAKNIQYF
d_gene: -; j_gene: TRBJ1-1; v_gene: TRBV19; abundance: -; CDR3nt: TGTGCCAGTAGTTATGGACTTAACACTGAAGCTTTCTTT; CDR3aa: CASSYGLNTEAFF
d_gene: -; j_gene: TRBJ1-1; v_gene: TRBV19; abundance: once; CDR3nt: TGTGCCAGTTCGCCGGGGGCGGTAACTGAAGCTTTCTTT; CDR3aa: CASSPGAVTEAFF
d_gene: -; j_gene: TRBJ1-1; v_gene: TRBV18; abundance: once; CDR3nt: TGTGCCAGCTCTTCCTCACGCTTGAACACTGAAGCTTTCTTT; CDR3aa: CASSSSRLNTEAFF
d_gene: -; j_gene: TRBJ1-2; v_gene: TRBV6-1; abundance: -; CDR3nt: -; CDR3aa: CASSEFGLGALSF
d_gene: -; j_gene: TRBJ1-5; v_gene: TRBV6-5; abundance: -; CDR3nt: TGTGCCAGCAGTTACTCGAAGGTCGGGGGGCCCCAGCATTTT; CDR3aa: CASSYSKVGGPQHF
d_gene: -; j_gene: TRBJ2-1; v_gene: TRBV5-1; abundance: -; CDR3nt: TGCGCCAGCAGCTTGTCGTTGCGGGAGCAGTTCTTC; CDR3aa: CASSLSLREQFF
d_gene: -; j_gene: TRBJ1-6; v_gene: TRBV9; abundance: once; CDR3nt: TGTGCCAGCAGCCCCGGACGGGACGGGTATAATTCACCCCTCCACTTT; CDR3aa: CASSPGRDGYNSPLHF
d_gene: -; j_gene: TRBJ2-4; v_gene: TRBV14; abundance: -; CDR3nt: TGTGCCAGCAGCCAATCAAACATTCAGTACTTC; CDR3aa: CASSQSNIQYF
d_gene: TRBD2; j_gene: TRBJ2-1; v_gene: TRBV20-1; abundance: -; CDR3nt: TGCAGTGCTAGCGGCGGGGGAGCCGAATTCTTC; CDR3aa: CSASGGGAEFF
d_gene: TRBD1; j_gene: TRBJ1-1; v_gene: TRBV19; abundance: once; CDR3nt: TGTGCCAGTAGTGTTCTGACAGGGGGCGGTACTGAAGCTTTCTTT; CDR3aa: CASSVLTGGGTEAFF
d_gene: -; j_gene: TRBJ2-6; v_gene: TRBV19; abundance: few; CDR3nt: TGTGCCAGTAGTATCCAGGGCAGGGGAATCCCTGGGGCCAACGTCCTGACTTTC; CDR3aa: CASSIQGRGIPGANVLTF
d_gene: -; j_gene: TRBJ1-2; v_gene: TRBV2; abundance: -; CDR3nt: TGTGCCAGCAGTGAAAGCCCACCTAACTATGGCTACACCTTC; CDR3aa: CASSESPPNYGYTF
d_gene: TRBD1; j_gene: TRBJ2-7; v_gene: TRBV19; abundance: -; CDR3nt: TGTGCCAGTGGGATCAGGGGGCTAAGAGAGGAGCAGTACTTC; CDR3aa: CASGIRGLREEQYF
d_gene: TRBD2; j_gene: TRBJ2-3; v_gene: TRBV12-5; abundance: -; CDR3nt: TGTGCTAGTGGTTTGGTCCGACTAGCGGGGGGGCACACAGATACGCAGTATTTT; CDR3aa: CASGLVRLAGGHTDTQYF
d_gene: -; j_gene: TRBJ1-2; v_gene: TRBV19; abundance: once; CDR3nt: TGTGCCAGTAGTGATCCGGCCGCGGGGATGGGCGGCTACACCTTC; CDR3aa: CASSDPAAGMGGYTF
d_gene: -; j_gene: TRBJ2-7; v_gene: TRBV30; abundance: -; CDR3nt: TGTGCCTGGAAGGACAACCTACTCTCCTACGAGCAGTACTTC; CDR3aa: CAWKDNLLSYEQYF
d_gene: -; j_gene: TRBJ1-2; v_gene: TRBV7-9; abundance: -; CDR3nt: TGTGCCAGCAGCTCCGGTTATTCTGAGGGGGTGTGGGGCTACACCTTC; CDR3aa: CASSSGYSEGVWGYTF
d_gene: -; j_gene: TRBJ2-5; v_gene: TRBV11-2; abundance: -; CDR3nt: TGTGCCAGCAGCTTAGGGGGGGTTCGCCAAGAGACCCAGTACTTC; CDR3aa: CASSLGGVRQETQYF
d_gene: -; j_gene: TRBJ1-2; v_gene: TRBV11-2; abundance: medium-sized; CDR3nt: TGTGCCAGCAGCTTGGACGACAGCTATTATGGCTACACCTTC; CDR3aa: CASSLDDSYYGYTF
d_gene: -; j_gene: TRBJ2-7; v_gene: TRBV7-9; abundance: once; CDR3nt: TGTGCCAGCAGCTTAGTTGGGGCGGGGATCTACGAGCAGTACTTC; CDR3aa: CASSLVGAGIYEQYF
d_gene: -; j_gene: TRBJ2-3; v_gene: TRBV5-4; abundance: -; CDR3nt: TGTGCCAGCAGCCGACAGACAGATACGCAGTATTTT; CDR3aa: CASSRQTDTQYF